This T cell receptor beta chain emerged from a study of vaccination and CD4 T cells after COVID-19 (dated by TCRdb to the early 2020s). With regard to the full study: Six males and four females were included in the convalescent cohort, with two Hispanic individuals, seven Caucasians, two Asians and one multiracial person represented. Two doses of either the Pfizer-BioNTech BNT162b2 vaccine (n=8) or the Moderna mRNA-1273 vaccine (n=2) were administered to participants. Post-COVID blood samples were collected from convalescent patients a median of roughly 100 days after diagnosis, with a range of roughly 30 to 161 days. Overlapping spike peptide pools from SARS-CoV-2 and from the common cold coronaviruses HCoV-NL63, HCoV-OC43 and HCoV-229E were used as culture stimuli. Control cultures received a CEFX viral epitope pool as the positive control, an HIV-1 Nef peptide pool as the negative control, or no peptide. In over 8 COVID-19 convalescent patients and a handful of infection-naive healthy vaccine recipients, the spike-specific CD4+ TCR repertoire before mRNA vaccination was compared with the repertoire after mRNA vaccination. At the TCR clonotype level, an earlier paper using these donors assessed memory CD4+ T cell crossreactivity between SARS-CoV-2 and common cold coronavirus spike proteins. Post-vaccine blood samples were taken a median of roughly 75 days after the second vaccine dose, with a range of about 13 to 241 days. What the research found in general, with its limitations: An increase in the median number of SARS-CoV-2-reactive clonotypes from approximately 20 after infection to 38 after vaccination was observed, but the change was not found to be significant. In convalescent patients, a median 86.3% of post-vaccine SARS-CoV-2-reactive clones were detected only after vaccination, and vaccine-specific priming was suggested by this finding. Only a relatively small number of convalescent patients were included in the study, and early timepoints following natural infection were not analyzed. Of the vaccine-specific clones in convalescent patients, 304 of 307, or nearly all, reacted only to SARS-CoV-2 spike and did not cross-react with common cold coronaviruses.

Trimming removed 3 bases from V and 2 bases from J, leaving 11 bases between the germline ends. The cysteine opens and the phenylalanine closes a CDR3 of 15 amino acids. Of the read, only the CDR3 DNA is kept; its 45 bases are in frame from base 1. As encoded in the germline V gene, CDR1 is SGHTA while CDR2 is FQGTGA. Library construction relied on PCR. DNA from cultured CD4+ T cells underwent TCR sequencing with the Oncomine TCR Beta short-read assay at the Johns Hopkins FTIC core. The QIAamp micro DNA kit was used to extract genomic DNA from the cultured CD4+ T cells. Oncomine TCR Beta libraries from cultured CD4+ T cells were pooled using unique dual indexes and sequenced on an Illumina iSeq 100. The study's own analysis went as follows. Non-productive sequences were removed, and CDR3s that did not start with C, did not end with F or W, or were shorter than 7 amino acids were discarded. The MANAFEST web application identified antigen-specific clonotypes by comparing peptide-stimulated wells against reference wells and other culture wells. An FDR below 0.05, an odds ratio above 5, and a productive frequency above 0.1% in at least two of three replicate wells were required for clones to be considered positive. A clonotype counted as cross-reactive if it showed significant expansion both in the SARS-CoV-2 spike wells and in at least one common cold coronavirus spike condition. Levenshtein distances (stringdist) and unrooted phylogenetic trees (ape) in R version 3.6.1 were used to assess CDR3 homology. Through fastp at Q25 and MiXCR, TCRdb rebuilt clones from the public reads, retaining in-frame beta chains. One record per CDR3 amino acid sequence lists the most common genes and DNA. For this entry, the V and J calls and clone size follow TCRdb and not the study's own pipeline. Counted in this sample were around 10,000 distinct CDR3 sequences; around 30% of them appeared once. Over 15% of the sample lies in the top ten.

The sample's treatment or condition label is to be understood as: roughly 11-day PBMC culture with coronavirus spike peptide pools or control peptides (ViraFEST assay). CD4+ T cells from unexposed donors were collected before the COVID-19 pandemic (2011-2018). The ViraFEST assay, used in the study, expanded antigen-specific T cells with peptide pools and then identified the expanded clonotypes through TCR sequencing. Each well held 2.2 million or so PBMCs cultured with approximately 9.1 ug/ml peptide pools in IMDM containing roughly 5% human AB serum and roughly 9 IU/ml IL-2. Half of the culture medium was replaced with fresh IL-2-containing medium on days 3 and 7. CD4+ T cells were isolated after around 9 days of culture through negative selection using the EasySep CD4+ T cell isolation kit. Unexposed donor CD4+ T cells were tested for reactivity to SARS-CoV-2 S and N and four common cold coronavirus spike pools, as cell number allowed. Ficoll-Paque Plus gradient centrifugation was used to isolate PBMCs from whole blood, and the isolated PBMCs were then either used fresh or cryopreserved at -140C. Each culture condition was generally run in triplicate wells. Leukapheresis product for the unexposed donors was bought commercially.

A word on this clonotype: It lacks a known antigen. No base quality values were provided; no much bigger clone lies one nucleotide off.

Recombination joined TRBV7-3 with TRBJ1-5; TRBD1 could be the D gene, as 5 bases match. The sample taken for sequencing was CD4+ T cells from blood, cultured in vitro. The sequence derives from a human donor in good health. This receptor carries the CDR3 CASSFCQGRNQPQHF. In nucleotide form, the sequence is TGTGCCAGCAGCTTCTGTCAGGGTCGCAATCAGCCCCAGCATTTT.